The present T cell receptor beta chain was sequenced within a study of cytomegalovirus exposure and HLA in healthy donors. Turning to the study itself: In a previous analysis, 110 million or so unique TCR beta sequences were found from 170 million or so T cells.

The PCR made use of 60 Vbeta and 13 Jbeta primers. Clones were read by immunoSEQ multiplex PCR, and TCRdb kept only the in-frame ones, dropping some. The data show more than 110,000 clones, just under 85% seen once. The CDR3 contains 15 residues. Germline V gene data show CDR1 as MGHDK and CDR2 as SYGVNS. With V trimmed by 3 bases and J by 4 bases, 5 bases remained unmatched. Study-level findings and limits: A later analysis associated 16,951 TCR beta sequences with HLA alleles at a 0.05 false discovery rate.

For this clone: Its antigen is not identified.

This TCR came from a man between 40 and 49 years old in good health and CMV-seropositive. Material for sequencing was PBMCs. The J gene is TRBJ2-7, the V gene TRBV25-1; 11 bases match TRBD2. The CDR3 bases are TGTGCCAGCAGTGAGGCCGGGACTAGCGGATACGAGCAGTACTTC. This sequence encodes CASSEAGTSGYEQYF.